Listed below are T cell receptor beta chains from one sample, sequenced in a study of cytomegalovirus exposure and HLA in healthy donors. Clones were read by immunoSEQ multiplex PCR, and TCRdb kept only the in-frame ones, dropping some. In the table there are over 200,000 clones, 80% to 90% of which are singletons. Source material: PBMCs. The origin of the receptors is a woman aged 18-30 years in good health and CMV-seronegative. CDR3s leave out the opening cysteine and the closing phenylalanine or tryptophan. Fields, in order: V gene, J gene, CDR3 length, CDR3 protein.

TRBV28	TRBJ2-2	11	ASVAGYTGELF
TRBV30	TRBJ2-7	11	ACQLALSYEQY
TRBV9	TRBJ2-2	16	ASSVGGGTSRFTGELF
TRBV7-8	TRBJ2-3	13	ASNPYLFSTDTQY
TRBV4-1	TRBJ2-7	14	ASSQEDGDTSYEQY
TRBV29-1	TRBJ2-5	14	SVEGLAGDNQETQY
TRBV27	TRBJ2-2	13	ASSDPGQGAGELF
TRBV27	TRBJ2-7	13	ASSLSGLDLYEQY
TRBV15	TRBJ2-1	14	ATSRDKGAGVFEQF
TRBV7-2	TRBJ2-5	11	ASRPTSQETQY
TRBV19	TRBJ2-7	12	ASSIGGGSYEQY
TRBV5-6	TRBJ2-7	15	ASSSPSSGSPSYEQY
TRBV6-5	TRBJ1-2	13	ASSYPPPVPHGYT
TRBV28	TRBJ1-3	12	ASSFRQTGNTIY
TRBV27	TRBJ1-1	12	ASSLGESRTEAF